This T cell receptor beta chain was captured in a study of regulatory T cells in long-lasting Graves disease. Study background: Graves' disease counted as persistent after over 5 years of antithyroid drugs with positive TSH receptor antibodies.

As for time point: persistent/refractory GD, antithyroid drugs over 5 years with positive TRAb. PBMC-extracted RNA yielded the TCR library. The source of the patients was an endocrinology department in Xi'an, China. Relying on iRepertoire HTBI primers and Arm-PCR of CDR3 regions, the team built TCR beta libraries. Each CDR3 protein is one row after TCRdb ran MiXCR on the multiplex PCR reads. The table includes some 300,000 distinct CDR3 sequences, roughly a fifth detected once. This clonotype was recorded a few times. There are 14 residues in the CDR3. Per germline, CDR1 LGHDT and CDR2 YNNKEL (reference sequence). Trimming pared 3 bases from V and 0 bases from J, leaving 3 bases between.

The clonotype originates from a female donor with Graves disease. The chain couples TRBV3-1 to TRBJ1-6; the D is unclear. The starting material was peripheral blood mononuclear cells (PBMCs), obtained when the disease was refractory, from a patient treated with antithyroid drugs. This CDR3 is CASSQGSYNSPLHF. As DNA, the CDR3 is TGTGCCAGCAGCCAGGGCTCCTATAATTCACCCCTCCACTTT.